One and the same sample provided the 17 T cell receptor beta chains below, sequenced in a study of cytomegalovirus exposure and HLA in healthy donors. The PCR made use of 60 Vbeta and 13 Jbeta primers. The data were produced by immunoSEQ multiplex PCR, yet TCRdb's version contains in-frame clones alone and is incomplete. Found here are 75,000 to 100,000 clones, around 80% of them singletons; the top ten hold around 5.2%. The sample consisted of PBMCs. The receptors come from a man between 40 and 49 years old in good health and CMV-seropositive.

This clone has a handful of counts. V usage is TRBV5-5 and J usage is TRBJ1-5; 7 nucleotides line up with TRBD1. Looked up from germline, CDR1 is SGHKS and CDR2 is YYEKEE (reference sequence). The ends lost 4 bases at V and 4 bases at J; junction bases unmatched: 8. This CDR3 is 15 amino acids long. CDR3 sequence (DNA): TGTGCCAGCAGCCCTAGGGGACAGCAGAATCAGCCCCAGCATTTT. This gives the protein CASSPRGQQNQPQHF. Based on the CDR3 plus reference TRBV5-5 and TRBJ1-5, the full variable domain is DAGVTQSPTHLIKTRGQQVTLRCSPISGHKSVSWYQQVLGQGPQFIFQYYEKEERGRGNFPDRFSARQFPNYSSELNVNALLLGDSALYLCASSPRGQQNQPQHFGDGTRLSIL.

The chain employs TRBV27 and TRBJ2-1, with 8 bases that match TRBD2. CDR3 size: 14 residues. The germline V gene encodes CDR1 MNHEY and CDR2 SMNVEV (reference sequence). V dropped 2 bases and J dropped 10; count of bases not matched to a gene: 7. The CDR3 bases are TGTGCCAGCAGTTTACGGGGGGGCCTATACGAGCAGTTCTTC. Translating it yields CASSLRGGLYEQFF.

This clone was found once. This sequence joins TRBV27 and TRBJ2-7; 8 bases agree with TRBD1. This CDR3 region has 17 residues. Germline V gene data show CDR1 as MNHEY and CDR2 as SMNVEV (reference sequence). V was clipped by 3 bases and J by 5 bases; unmatched bases: 15. In DNA form, the CDR3 reads TGTGCCAGCAGTTTGAGGACAGGGTCGGGGAAAGGGAACGAGCAGTACTTC. Protein product: CASSLRTGSGKGNEQYF.

CDR3 residues: CASSPDRGSSVKLFF. CDR3 bases: TGTGCCAGCAGCCCGGACAGGGGAAGTAGTGTAAAACTGTTTTTT. This chain links TRBV7-9 with TRBJ1-4, with 9 nucleotides matching TRBD1. In germline, CDR1 is SEHNR, CDR2 FQNEAQ (reference sequence). V trimming: 5 bases; J trimming: 10 bases; junction bases outside the gene matches: 11. The CDR3 is 15 residues long.

V and J are TRBV5-4 and TRBJ1-1; 8 bases match TRBD1. This CDR3 is 13 amino acids long. V was pared by 7 bases and J by 1 base, with 3 bases of the junction left unmatched. Germline V gene data show CDR1 as SGHNT and CDR2 as YYREEE (reference sequence). The CDR3 reads CASAGGRNTEAFF. As DNA, the CDR3 is TGTGCCAGCGCAGGGGGCCGGAACACTGAAGCTTTCTTT.

The chain employs TRBV18 and TRBJ1-2; TRBD1 aligns across 8 bases. The V gene end was trimmed by 4 bases and the J gene end by 4 bases; junction bases not matched to a gene: 8. Germline V gene data show CDR1 as KGHSH and CDR2 as LQKENI. The CDR3 has 15 amino acids. CDR3 in amino acids: CASSLQGANSYGYTF. CDR3 bases: TGTGCCAGCTCACTTCAGGGGGCAAACTCCTATGGCTACACCTTC.

The chain has TRBV20-1 and TRBJ2-1; perhaps TRBD1 as D (6 bases). The length of the CDR3 is 11 residues. The ends were cut back, 6 bases at V and 12 bases at J, with 15 bases in the middle. CDR1 DFQATT and CDR2 SNEGSKA come from the germline V gene (reference sequence). CDR3 nucleotide sequence: TGCAGTGCCACACTCCCCAGGGGGCAGTTCTTC. As protein: CSATLPRGQFF.

This clone is a singleton in its sample. This chain connects TRBV5-8 to TRBJ1-4, with 9 bases lining up with TRBD1. Germline V gives CDR1 SGHTS, CDR2 YDEGEE. There are 14 residues in the CDR3. V lost 4 bases and J lost 8; bases outside the gene matches: 6. This CDR3 reads CASSLTGGGEKLFF. In DNA, the CDR3 is TGTGCCAGCAGCCTGACAGGGGGAGGCGAAAAACTGTTTTTT.

V is TRBV5-1 and J is TRBJ1-1; 8 positions match TRBD1. The germline CDR1 and CDR2 sequences are SGHRS and YFSETQ. The V and J ends lost 4 bases and 1 base, in that order; junction bases with no gene match: 6. The CDR3 has 15 amino acids. The CDR3 loop is CASSQRTGPNTEAFF. DNA of the CDR3: TGCGCCAGCAGCCAACGGACAGGGCCGAACACTGAAGCTTTCTTT.

The chain is built from TRBV28 and TRBJ1-1, with no clear D. This CDR3 has 13 amino acids. V was trimmed by 2 bases and J by 4 bases, leaving 8 bases between them. Germline-derived CDR1 and CDR2 are MDHEN and SYDVKM. CDR3 bases: TGTGCCAGCAGTTTACGGGGAACCACTGAAGCTTTCTTT. This translates into CASSLRGTTEAFF.

The chain joins TRBV28 to TRBJ2-7; a weak D match, TRBD2 (6 bases). The V end was cut by 6 bases, the J end by 6 bases, with 21 bases between. The CDR3 extends over 15 amino acids. Germline V gives CDR1 MDHEN, CDR2 SYDVKM. In nucleotides, the CDR3 is TGTGCCAGCAGCCCACCACCCTCGACAGCGGGCGAGCAGTACTTC. It is translated as CASSPPPSTAGEQYF.

The J gene is TRBJ1-1, the V gene TRBV6-5; a weak D match, TRBD1 (6 bases). The germline V and J ends were trimmed by 0 bases and 2 bases, with 10 bases remaining between them. This CDR3 has 15 residues. The V gene's germline CDR1 is MNHEY and CDR2 SVGAGI. In DNA, the CDR3 is TGTGCCAGCAGTTACTCGACAGGACAAAACACTGAAGCTTTCTTT. Its translation: CASSYSTGQNTEAFF.

The V gene is TRBV15, the J gene TRBJ2-2; TRBD1 agrees at 9 bases. Germline loops: CDR1 LNHNV, CDR2 YYDKDF (reference sequence). This CDR3 has 16 residues. Unmatched junction bases numbered 7, after V lost 5 bases and J lost 3 bases. The CDR3 region is CATSRRDRADTGELFF. CDR3 nucleotide sequence: TGTGCCACCAGCCGCCGGGACAGGGCTGACACCGGGGAGCTGTTTTTT.

There are a few counts of this clone. V is TRBV10-2 and J is TRBJ1-1; 7 bases match TRBD1. Per germline, CDR1 WSHSY and CDR2 SAAADI. The CDR3 totals 13 residues. V trimming: 7 bases; J trimming: 4 bases; junction bases outside the gene matches: 6. The CDR3 nucleotides are TGCGCCAGCACAACCGGGACAGTCACTGAAGCTTTCTTT. The encoded protein is CASTTGTVTEAFF.

The DNA for the CDR3 is TGTGCCAGCAGCCAAGATTCCACAGCGAACACCGGGGAGCTGTTTTTT. As protein: CASSQDSTANTGELFF. This chain links TRBV4-2 with TRBJ2-2, with unresolved D. The CDR3 is made up of 16 amino acids. Trimming pared 0 bases from V and 0 bases from J, leaving 8 bases between. Germline values: CDR1 LGHNA, CDR2 YNFKEQ.

This sequence joins TRBV30 and TRBJ1-4; 10 bases match TRBD1. CDR3 length: 16 residues. The germline gives CDR1 GTSNPN, CDR2 SVGIG (reference sequence). The trim removed 2 bases at V and 8 bases at J, leaving 11 bases unmatched. In nucleotides, the CDR3 is TGTGCCTGGAGTACACCCTCGACAGGGGGCCGAGAAAAACTGTTTTTT. Translating gives CAWSTPSTGGREKLFF.

V gene TRBV7-9 combines with J gene TRBJ1-5; TRBD1 aligns across 8 bases. The V gene's germline CDR1 is SEHNR and CDR2 FQNEAQ (reference sequence). V gave up 5 bases and J gave up 3 bases; unmatched junction bases: 6. The CDR3 consists of 15 residues. CDR3 residues: CASSKGQGHNQPQHF. In nucleotides, the CDR3 is TGTGCCAGCAGCAAAGGACAGGGCCACAATCAGCCCCAGCATTTT.